Shown below are 24 T cell receptor beta chains from a single sample sequenced in a study of T cells in Graves' hyperthyroidism and ophthalmopathy. The source material, RNA transcripts, was used to amplify TCR beta CDR3 regions. HTBI primers drove first-round RT-PCR of the TCR CDR3. A single record per CDR3 protein comes from TCRdb applying MiXCR to the multiplex PCR reads. The sample has about 580,000 distinct CDR3 sequences, about 45% seen once; the top ten hold about 8.3%. The sample taken for sequencing was peripheral blood or thyroid tissue (not recorded which). The source is a woman aged 18 to 35 with Graves' hyperthyroidism.

This sequence joins TRBV7-3 and TRBJ2-7; TRBD2 agrees at 7 bases. The J call may be in error: the DNA end matches TRBJ2-1 better. CDR1 is SGHTA and CDR2 is FQGTGA in the germline V gene. This CDR3 spans 16 amino acids. CDR3 nucleotides: TGTGCCAGCAGCCTCGGTTCCCAGCGGGGCTACAATGAGCAGTTCTTC. It encodes CASSLGSQRGYNEQFF.

This rearrangement joins TRBV9 to TRBJ2-7, with D possibly matching TRBD1 (7 bases). The V end was cut by 3 bases, the J end by 2 bases, with 18 bases between. Germline V gives CDR1 SGDLS, CDR2 YYNGEE. This CDR3 has 16 amino acids. CDR3 amino acids: CASSDGGGRVPYEQYF. In DNA, the CDR3 is TGTGCCAGCAGCGACGGAGGGGGCAGGGTCCCCTACGAGCAGTACTTC.

The rearrangement links TRBV4-3 to TRBJ2-3, with 7 bases identical to TRBD1. V lost 5 bases to trimming and J lost 2 bases; unmatched junction nucleotides: 7. CDR1 is LGHNA and CDR2 is YSLEER in the germline V gene. The CDR3 contains 15 residues. CDR3 amino acids: CASSSDRSFTDTQYF. In nucleotides, the CDR3 is TGCGCCAGCAGCTCGGACAGGTCGTTCACAGATACGCAGTATTTT.

The chain employs TRBV6-6 and TRBJ2-7; 11 positions agree with TRBD2. The CDR3 runs to 18 residues. Unmatched junction bases numbered 10, after V lost 1 base and J lost 2 bases. Per the germline V gene, CDR1 is MNHNY and CDR2 is SVGAGI (reference sequence). In DNA, the CDR3 is TGTGCCAGCAGTTACTTGGGGACTAGCGGAAGGGGGACCTACGAGCAGTACTTC. Translated: CASSYLGTSGRGTYEQYF.

This clonotype was found many times. The chain joins TRBV11-2 to TRBJ1-3; D gene ambiguous. Per the germline V gene, CDR1 is SGHAT and CDR2 is FQNNGV. V lost 5 bases to trimming and J lost 0 bases, with 11 bases between them. The CDR3 is 15 amino acids. Written as DNA, the CDR3 is TGTGCCAGCAGCCTCGGACCCTACTCTGGAAACACCATATATTTT. This gives the protein CASSLGPYSGNTIYF.

The rearrangement joins TRBV7-9 to TRBJ1-1; tentatively, D is TRBD1 (6 bases). CDR3 length equals 14 residues. Germline V CDR1 and CDR2: SEHNR, FQNEAQ (reference sequence). V was cut by 5 bases and J by 4 bases, with 14 bases left in between. The CDR3 region has the DNA TGTGCCAGCAGCCATCAGACAGGCTCCACTGAAGCTTTCTTT. It translates to CASSHQTGSTEAFF. The entire variable domain, with the rest obtained from reference TRBV7-9 and TRBJ1-1, is as follows: DTGVSQNPRHKITKRGQNVTFRCDPISEHNRLYWYRQTLGQGPEFLTYFQNEAQLEKSRLLSDRFSAERPKGSFSTLEIQRTEQGDSAMYLCASSHQTGSTEAFFGQGTRLTVV.

The sample holds a few counts of this clonotype. This sequence joins TRBV4-1 and TRBJ1-3; D gene uncertain. Trimming removed 2 bases at V and 0 bases at J, with 11 bases between. There are 16 residues in the CDR3. From germline, CDR1 is MGHRA and CDR2 YSYEKL. The CDR3 reads CASSQPTRDSGNTIYF. The CDR3 nucleotides are TGCGCCAGCAGCCAACCCACGAGAGACTCTGGAAACACCATATATTTT.

There are many counts of this clonotype. The chain uses TRBV12-3 or TRBV12-4 and TRBJ1-5, with 8 positions matching TRBD1. The junction had 12 bases not matched to a gene; V was cut back by 4 bases and J by 7 bases. CDR3 length: 16 amino acids. CDR3: CASSSIGRGHGQPQHF. As DNA, the CDR3 is TGTGCCAGCAGTTCAATTGGCAGGGGGCACGGCCAGCCCCAGCATTTT.

The chain joins TRBV29-1 to TRBJ1-1; unclear D gene. The CDR3 has 13 amino acids. Between the trimmed V and J ends, which lost 4 bases and 3 bases, there was a span of 12 bases. CDR1 SQVTM and CDR2 ANQGSEA come from the germline V gene. This CDR3 is CSVVGLLDTEAFF. The CDR3 nucleotides read TGCAGCGTTGTCGGGCTCTTGGACACTGAAGCTTTCTTT.

This sequence joins TRBV29-1 and TRBJ2-7; 14 nucleotides line up with TRBD2. Unmatched junction bases numbered 3, after V lost 4 bases and J lost 4 bases. CDR3 size: 14 residues. Germline CDR1 SQVTM, CDR2 ANQGSEA. As DNA, the CDR3 is TGCAGCGTTGGACTAGCGGGAGGGAGGTACGAGCAGTACTTC. Its translation is CSVGLAGGRYEQYF.

The V call is TRBV19, the J call TRBJ2-7; D is uncertain. In germline, CDR1 is LNHDA, CDR2 SQIVND (reference sequence). The CDR3 sequence is 14 residues long. V was clipped by 2 bases and J by 4 bases, with 12 bases between them. CDR3 amino acids: CASSIRAYTYEQYF. For the CDR3, the DNA is TGTGCCAGTAGTATAAGAGCCTATACATACGAGCAGTACTTC.

The V call is TRBV7-9, the J call TRBJ2-2; TRBD2 matches 12 bases. The CDR3 loop spans 16 amino acids. Per germline, CDR1 SEHNR and CDR2 FQNEAQ (reference sequence). V gave up 5 bases and J gave up 1 base; unmatched junction bases: 2. The CDR3 DNA reads as TGTGCCAGCAGCGAGGGACTAGCGGGGAACACCGGGGAGCTGTTTTTT. Translating it yields CASSEGLAGNTGELFF.

This clonotype appeared a few times. This chain links TRBV5-4 with TRBJ2-7; maybe TRBD1 (6 bases). The germline CDR1 and CDR2 sequences are SGHNT and YYREEE (reference sequence). CDR3 length equals 16 residues. Trimming removed 1 base at V and 3 bases at J, with 17 bases between. The CDR3 DNA is TGTGCCAGCAGCTTGTGGGTGGGGGACAAGATCTACGAGCAGTACTTC. This codes for CASSLWVGDKIYEQYF.

Remarks on this clonotype: Since a much larger clone is just one base distant, this may be a read error. This chain links TRBV27 with TRBJ2-5; TRBD1 matches 7 bases. Trimming at V came to 8 bases and at J to 7 bases, leaving 10 bases not matched to a gene. Germline V gene data show CDR1 as MNHEY and CDR2 as SMNVEV (reference sequence). The CDR3 has 13 residues. The CDR3 sequence: CASGSTGPTTQYF. DNA for the CDR3: TGTGCCAGCGGTTCGACAGGGCCTACGACCCAGTACTTC.

This clonotype was counted at least ten times. V is TRBV7-8 and J is TRBJ1-2; perhaps TRBD1 as D (5 bases). The V end was cut by 6 bases, the J end by 3 bases, with 23 bases between. Germline-derived CDR1 and CDR2 are SGHVS and FQNEAQ. The length of the CDR3 is 17 residues. The CDR3 DNA follows: TGTGCCAGCAGTTTACTGGCCGAGGTGAGGGGCGACTATGGCTACACCTTC. It encodes CASSLLAEVRGDYGYTF.

This chain links TRBV20-1 with TRBJ2-7; D uncertain. Trimming pared 6 bases from V and 6 bases from J, leaving 24 bases between. The CDR3 totals 15 residues. The germline gives CDR1 DFQATT, CDR2 SNEGSKA (reference sequence). CDR3 sequence (DNA): TGCAGTGCCAGCTCACCACCCGCCCGGGCTTCCGAGCAGTACTTC. Translation gives CSASSPPARASEQYF.

V is TRBV29-1 and J is TRBJ2-3; the D is unclear. The CDR3 contains 14 residues. Germline loops: CDR1 SQVTM, CDR2 ANQGSEA. Between the trimmed V and J ends, which lost 5 bases and 0 bases, there was a span of 12 bases. The CDR3 DNA reads as TGCAGCGTTCCCCACGAGACTAGCACAGATACGCAGTATTTT. Translated, it gives CSVPHETSTDTQYF.

A note on this clonotype: This may be a read error, as it is one base from a much larger clone. The chain links TRBV5-5 to TRBJ1-5; TRBD1 might be the D (6 bases). CDR1 and CDR2 (germline): SGHKS, YYEKEE (reference sequence). The CDR3 spans 14 residues. The CDR3 region has the DNA TGTGCCTGCAGCCTACTAGTAGGGGGGCTGCCCCAGCATTTT. Translated: CACSLLVGGLPQHF.

The chain employs TRBV20-1 and TRBJ2-5; D is perhaps TRBD1 (5 bases). The end of the DNA is better explained by TRBJ2-1, so the J call may be wrong. There are 13 residues in the CDR3. Germline V gene sequence: CDR1 DFQATT, CDR2 SNEGSKA (reference sequence). CDR3 bases: TGCAGTGCTAGTGGGGCCGATTGGCATGAGCAGTTCTTC. Encoded protein: CSASGADWHEQFF.

The gene calls are TRBV11-2 and TRBJ1-4; the D is unclear. Trimming took off 0 bases at V and 4 bases at J, with 6 bases between the two ends. Germline assignment: CDR1 SGHAT and CDR2 FQNNGV. This CDR3 has 14 residues. The CDR3 reads CASSLEGLNEKLFF. The CDR3 coding sequence is TGTGCCAGCAGCTTAGAGGGCCTTAATGAAAAACTGTTTTTT.

A few counts support this clonotype. This sequence may be a read error, since a much larger clone differs from it by one base. Here the CDR3 omits its conserved ending phenylalanine or tryptophan, so a read error is the likely source. The chain carries TRBV14 and TRBJ1-2; no clear D. Trimming stripped 1 base from V and 4 bases from J, with 7 bases between. Per the germline V gene, CDR1 is SGHDN and CDR2 is FVKESK. The CDR3 is made up of 13 amino acids. The CDR3 spells CASSQVGFYGYTL. The CDR3 DNA follows: TGTGCCAGCAGCCAAGTTGGATTCTATGGCTACACCCTC.

This clonotype was counted ten times or more. The V call is TRBV7-2, the J call TRBJ2-5, with 8 bases fitting TRBD2. The V gene's germline CDR1 is SGHTA and CDR2 FQGNSA. The CDR3 loop spans 19 amino acids. J lost 9 bases, V lost 5 bases, and 26 bases had no gene match. CDR3 protein: CASSKPPYPFSGAGAAQYF. The CDR3, as DNA: TGTGCCAGCAGCAAACCCCCCTACCCCTTTAGCGGGGCGGGGGCGGCCCAGTACTTC.

This clonotype appeared many times. This chain connects TRBV28 to TRBJ2-7, with D maybe TRBD2 (5 bases). Trimming removed 4 bases from V and 5 bases from J, with 12 bases in between. The CDR3 sequence is 13 residues long. Germline-derived CDR1 and CDR2 are MDHEN and SYDVKM. The CDR3 region has the DNA TGTGCCAGCAGTTACCCTTCAGCGGACGAGCAGTACTTC. Its protein product is CASSYPSADEQYF. The full variable domain, its missing parts supplied by reference TRBV28 and TRBJ2-7, is DVKVTQSSRYLVKRTGEKVFLECVQDMDHENMFWYRQDPGLGLRLIYFSYDVKMKEKGDIPEGYSVSREKKERFSLILESASTNQTSMYLCASSYPSADEQYFGPGTRLTVT.

The sample holds many counts of this clonotype. This chain connects TRBV2 to TRBJ2-7; D may be TRBD2 (6 bases). The CDR3 is 12 residues long. The V gene's germline CDR1 is SNHLY and CDR2 FYNNEI. Trimming stripped 8 bases from V and 4 bases from J, with 12 bases between. As DNA, the CDR3 is TGTGCCAGCGTTCGCAGCGGGTACGAGCAGTACTTC. Its protein product is CASVRSGYEQYF.